This TCR beta chain appears in the sequencing data of a study of blood T cells in healthy people across ages. For the study at large: Researchers report that template switching captured about one barcoded beta molecule per two T cells.

Together with a sample-barcoded 5' primer, a J-beta primer mix was included in a second PCR lasting about 7 to 11 cycles. TCRdb fed the 5' RACE reads into MiXCR, producing one record per CDR3 protein. Of around 1.5 million distinct CDR3 sequences in the sample, 30% to 40% were seen once. Comments on this clonotype: Its antigen is still unknown.

Findings and limits, study-wide: The unsorted PBMCs prevented any conclusive comparison of naive versus antigen-experienced cells. Long-lived donors carried more naive CD4+ cells and greater diversity than aged donors. Total diversity from one million sequenced T cells was likely underestimated.

The V gene's germline CDR1 is SEHNR and CDR2 FQNEAQ (reference sequence). This CDR3 region has 15 residues. The trim removed 5 bases at V and 5 bases at J, leaving 8 bases unmatched. This clonotype originated in a woman aged 25 to 39 in good health. The sample was blood. J is TRBJ2-5 and V is TRBV7-9, with 10 bases that match TRBD1. The CDR3 loop is CASSNRQGAGETQYF. In nucleotides, the CDR3 is TGTGCCAGCAGCAACCGACAGGGGGCGGGGGAGACCCAGTACTTC.